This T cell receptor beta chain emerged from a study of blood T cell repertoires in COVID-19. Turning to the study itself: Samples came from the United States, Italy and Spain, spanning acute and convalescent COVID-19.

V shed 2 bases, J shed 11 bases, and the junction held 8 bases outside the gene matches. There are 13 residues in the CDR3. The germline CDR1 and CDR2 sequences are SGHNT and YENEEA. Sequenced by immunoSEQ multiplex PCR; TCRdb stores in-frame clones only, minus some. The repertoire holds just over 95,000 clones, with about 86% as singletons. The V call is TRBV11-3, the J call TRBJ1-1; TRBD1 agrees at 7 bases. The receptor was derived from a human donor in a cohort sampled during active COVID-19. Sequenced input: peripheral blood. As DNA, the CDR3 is TGTGCCAGCAGCTTAAGACAGGGTGGTTCGGCTTTCTTT. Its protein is CASSLRQGGSAFF.